Presented here are 27 T cell receptor beta chains from one specimen sequenced in a study of blood T cell repertoires in COVID-19. Sequencing was performed with immunoSEQ multiplex PCR; in TCRdb, only in-frame clones are kept and a portion is missing. The repertoire holds about 180,000 clones, with roughly four fifths as singletons. Sample: peripheral blood. All receptors derive from a woman between 65 and 79 years old with COVID-19, enrolled during active disease.

The chain joins TRBV6-2 or TRBV6-3 to TRBJ2-1; weak D call: TRBD2 (6 bases). This CDR3 comprises 18 residues. Germline V lookup: CDR1 MNHEY, CDR2 SVGEGT. Trimming took off 6 bases at V and 6 bases at J, with 27 bases between the two ends. CDR3 coding DNA: TGTGCCAGCAGCCTTGCACACCCCGCGGGGCTCGGGTCCAATGAGCAGTTCTTC. Translated: CASSLAHPAGLGSNEQFF.

CDR3 bases: TGTGCCAGCAGCTTTAGCATGTTATACGAGCAGTACTTC. This codes for CASSFSMLYEQYF. The rearrangement uses TRBV6-6 and TRBJ2-7; D remains unclear. CDR3 length: 13 residues. V lost 6 bases to trimming and J lost 4 bases, with 13 bases between them. Germline V CDR1 and CDR2: MNHNY, SVGAGI (reference sequence).

J is TRBJ2-1 and V is TRBV5-4; D not resolved. The CDR3 has 16 amino acids. V gave up 5 bases and J gave up 0 bases, with 15 bases separating them. The germline V gene encodes CDR1 SGHNT and CDR2 YYREEE (reference sequence). CDR3 DNA: TGTGCCAGCAGTCCTCCGACTCCTAGCTCCTACAATGAGCAGTTCTTC. As protein: CASSPPTPSSYNEQFF.

The V and J genes are TRBV19 and TRBJ2-5; possibly TRBD2 for D (6 bases). The CDR3 runs to 13 residues. With 10 bases removed from V and 3 bases from J, the gap between germline ends came to 15 bases. Germline CDR1 LNHDA, CDR2 SQIVND (reference sequence). This CDR3 is CATRGGKEETQYF. CDR3 nucleotide sequence: TGTGCCACCCGAGGAGGGAAGGAAGAGACCCAGTACTTC.

The CDR3 loop reads CAWTSGTSSYEQYF. The CDR3, as DNA: TGTGCCTGGACCTCCGGGACTAGCTCCTACGAGCAGTACTTC. V usage is TRBV30 and J usage is TRBJ2-7, with 8 bases identical to TRBD2. The germline gives CDR1 GTSNPN, CDR2 SVGIG (reference sequence). CDR3 length equals 14 residues. Trimming cost V 4 bases and J 0 bases; bases outside gene matches: 5. The variable domain in full, with the rest retrieved from reference TRBV30 and TRBJ2-7, is SQTIHQWPATLVQPVGSPLSLECTVEGTSNPNLYWYRQAAGRGLQLLFYSVGIGQISSEVPQNLSASRPQDRQFILSSKKLLLSDSGFYLCAWTSGTSSYEQYFGPGTRLTVT.

J is TRBJ1-2 and V is TRBV18, with 7 nucleotides matching TRBD1. Germline CDR1 KGHSH, CDR2 LQKENI. V lost 3 bases, J lost 8 bases, and 6 bases stayed unmatched. CDR3 length: 13 amino acids. The CDR3 coding sequence is TGTGCCAGCTCACCGGAGGGGACAGTCGGCTACACCTTC. Translation: CASSPEGTVGYTF.

V gene TRBV27 combines with J gene TRBJ2-1, with 12 bases lining up with TRBD1. Losses at the gene ends were 8 bases for V and 8 bases for J; bases not matched to a gene: 4. The CDR3 sequence is 13 residues long. Germline-derived CDR1 and CDR2 are MNHEY and SMNVEV (reference sequence). Here the CDR3 DNA reads TGTGCCAGCTCCGGGACAGGGGGCCATGAGCAGTTCTTC. Translated: CASSGTGGHEQFF.

The chain employs TRBV15 and TRBJ2-1, with 7 bases matching TRBD2. V shed 7 bases, J shed 6 bases, and the junction held 12 bases outside the gene matches. Germline V lookup: CDR1 LNHNV, CDR2 YYDKDF (reference sequence). This CDR3 spans 15 amino acids. The CDR3 spells CATNPGEGLGNEQFF. The CDR3 nucleotides read TGTGCCACCAACCCGGGGGAGGGCTTAGGCAATGAGCAGTTCTTC. Complete variable domain (other parts from reference TRBV15 and TRBJ2-1): DAMVIQNPRYQVTQFGKPVTLSCSQTLNHNVMYWYQQKSSQAPKLLFHYYDKDFNNEADTPDNFQSRRPNTSFCFLDIRSPGLGDTAMYLCATNPGEGLGNEQFFGPGTRLTVL.

This chain joins TRBV2 and TRBJ2-3; TRBD2 matches at 12 bases. This CDR3 is built from 16 residues. The J segment lost 6 bases and the V segment lost 2 bases, leaving 6 bases of the junction unmatched. The germline CDR1 and CDR2 sequences are SNHLY and FYNNEI. The CDR3 bases are TGTGCCAGCAGTGAACTAGCGGGAGGGGCATCGGATACGCAGTATTTT. It yields the protein CASSELAGGASDTQYF. The whole variable domain, filled in from reference TRBV2 and TRBJ2-3, reads EPEVTQTPSHQVTQMGQEVILRCVPISNHLYFYWYRQILGQKVEFLVSFYNNEISEKSEIFDDQFSVERPDGSNFTLKIRSTKLEDSAMYFCASSELAGGASDTQYFGPGTRLTVL.

This clone was recorded a few times. CDR3 region: CATSDNRGPYNEQFF. CDR3 sequence (DNA): TGTGCCACCAGTGACAACAGGGGGCCATACAATGAGCAGTTCTTC. The chain is built from TRBV24-1 and TRBJ2-1; 9 bases are shared with TRBD1. The CDR3 extends over 15 amino acids. V gave up 4 bases and J gave up 4 bases; unmatched junction bases: 4. Germline loops: CDR1 KGHDR, CDR2 SFDVKD.

The CDR3: CSVREGEETQYF. The CDR3 DNA reads TGCAGCGTTCGGGAGGGGGAGGAGACCCAGTACTTC. V usage is TRBV29-1 and J usage is TRBJ2-5, with 8 bases fitting TRBD2. The V and J ends lost 5 bases and 5 bases, in that order; junction bases with no gene match: 4. Germline V gene sequence: CDR1 SQVTM, CDR2 ANQGSEA. The CDR3 contains 12 residues.

This clone was seen once. The genes are TRBV19 and TRBJ1-2; the match to TRBD1 covers 10 bases. Trimming took 7 bases from V and 4 from J; bases not matched to a gene: 6. CDR1 is LNHDA, CDR2 SQIVND, per germline (reference sequence). The CDR3 covers 14 residues. The CDR3 reads CASNPTGGFYGYTF. CDR3 in DNA: TGTGCCAGTAACCCGACAGGGGGCTTCTATGGCTACACCTTC.

The rearrangement links TRBV28 to TRBJ2-5, with D perhaps matching TRBD2 (7 bases). The V gene's germline CDR1 is MDHEN and CDR2 SYDVKM. CDR3 length: 14 amino acids. Trimming left V 8 bases short and J 5 bases short, with 18 bases between. CDR3 in DNA: TGTGCCAGCTACAATCTAGGGGGGGCGGAGACCCAGTACTTC. Encoded protein: CASYNLGGAETQYF.

This clone has more than one count but fewer than ten. This sequence joins TRBV19 and TRBJ2-1; D is unresolved. CDR3 size: 15 residues. Looked up from germline, CDR1 is LNHDA and CDR2 is SQIVND (reference sequence). V dropped 4 bases and J dropped 2 bases, with 12 bases sitting between them. The CDR3, as DNA: TGTGCCAGTAGTACGCGACTCGGCCCCTACAATGAGCAGTTCTTC. This encodes CASSTRLGPYNEQFF.

The chain uses TRBV28 and TRBJ1-6; 8 bases are a match to TRBD1. This CDR3 region has 14 residues. V lost 5 bases and J lost 7; bases outside the gene matches: 4. Germline V gene sequence: CDR1 MDHEN, CDR2 SYDVKM. The CDR3 reads CASSRTGKNSPLHF. CDR3 bases: TGTGCCAGCAGTCGGACAGGGAAAAATTCACCCCTCCACTTT.

J is TRBJ2-3 and V is TRBV5-1; possible D gene TRBD1, 6 bases. The length of the CDR3 is 14 residues. In germline, CDR1 is SGHRS, CDR2 YFSETQ. The V gene lost 4 bases and the J gene lost 8 bases, with 17 bases spanning the gap. The CDR3 coding sequence is TGCGCCAGCAGCGAGCAGGGGACCGTCGTTACGCAGTATTTT. Its translation: CASSEQGTVVTQYF. Full variable domain (outside the CDR3, taken from reference TRBV5-1 and TRBJ2-3): KAGVTQTPRYLIKTRGQQVTLSCSPISGHRSVSWYQQTPGQGLQFLFEYFSETQRNKGNFPGRFSGRQFSNSRSEMNVSTLELGDSALYLCASSEQGTVVTQYFGPGTRLTVL.

The genes are TRBV25-1 and TRBJ1-2, with TRBD1 identical over 7 bases. Germline V lookup: CDR1 MGHDK, CDR2 SYGVNS. The CDR3 runs 13 residues. With V trimmed by 4 bases and J by 4 bases, 3 bases remained unmatched. The CDR3 sequence: CASSADRVYGYTF. In nucleotides, the CDR3 is TGTGCCAGCAGTGCCGACAGGGTCTATGGCTACACCTTC.

The chain recombines TRBV30 with TRBJ2-2; 7 positions match TRBD1. In germline, CDR1 is GTSNPN, CDR2 SVGIG (reference sequence). The J segment lost 6 bases and the V segment lost 0 bases, leaving 7 bases of the junction unmatched. The CDR3 extends over 15 amino acids. The CDR3 nucleotides read TGTGCCTGGAGTGTAGGGGGCTTAACCGCCGGGGAGCTGTTTTTT. It specifies CAWSVGGLTAGELFF.

This clone has more than one count but fewer than ten. The chain has TRBV28 and TRBJ1-1; 9 nucleotides line up with TRBD1. The V gene's germline CDR1 is MDHEN and CDR2 SYDVKM. This CDR3 has 13 residues. With V trimmed by 8 bases and J by 5 bases, 6 bases remained unmatched. Written as DNA, the CDR3 is TGTGCCAGCCACAGGGGGCAAGTTACTGAAGCTTTCTTT. This gives the protein CASHRGQVTEAFF. The whole variable domain, filled in from reference TRBV28 and TRBJ1-1, reads DVKVTQSSRYLVKRTGEKVFLECVQDMDHENMFWYRQDPGLGLRLIYFSYDVKMKEKGDIPEGYSVSREKKERFSLILESASTNQTSMYLCASHRGQVTEAFFGQGTRLTVV.

The chain joins TRBV7-3 to TRBJ2-3; weak D call: TRBD2 (6 bases). The V gene lost 5 bases and the J gene lost 2 bases, with 11 bases spanning the gap. Germline lookup yields CDR1 SGHTA and CDR2 FQGTGA. The CDR3 consists of 14 residues. The CDR3 nucleotides are TGTGCCAGCAGCCCAGGGACTCACACAGATACGCAGTATTTT. Translating it yields CASSPGTHTDTQYF.

V and J are TRBV3-1 (or the pseudogene TRBV3-2) and TRBJ2-2; TRBD2 matches 8 bases. This CDR3 is 18 amino acids long. Germline CDR1 and CDR2: LGHDT and YNNKEL (reference sequence). Germline trimming cut 0 bases from V and 2 bases from J; bases unmatched to any gene: 8. Here the CDR3 DNA reads TGTGCCAGCAGCCAAGAAGATCGACTAGCGAGAAACACCGGGGAGCTGTTTTTT. Translating it yields CASSQEDRLARNTGELFF.

In regard to this clone: Other DNA sequences in this sample translate to the same CDR3. This chain connects TRBV29-1 to TRBJ2-2; tentative D call: TRBD1 (6 bases). V gave up 3 bases and J gave up 1 base, with 6 bases separating them. The length of the CDR3 is 13 residues. Germline-derived CDR1 and CDR2 are SQVTM and ANQGSEA. The CDR3 nucleotides are TGCAGCGTTGACAGGGGGAACACCGGGGAGCTGTTTTTT. This translates into CSVDRGNTGELFF.

The V and J genes are TRBV18 and TRBJ1-6; 8 bases are a match to TRBD1. V lost 2 bases and J lost 9; bases outside the gene matches: 3. Germline-derived CDR1 and CDR2 are KGHSH and LQKENI. The length of the CDR3 is 14 residues. The DNA of the CDR3 is TGTGCCAGCTCACCAGCACAGGGGGGTTCACCCCTCCACTTT. Residues: CASSPAQGGSPLHF.

V and J are TRBV5-4 and TRBJ1-2, with TRBD1 as a possible D gene (6 bases). This CDR3 is 14 amino acids long. Germline CDR1 and CDR2: SGHNT and YYREEE (reference sequence). V was pared by 3 bases and J by 4 bases, with 13 bases between. The CDR3 loop reads CASSSPTGIYGYTF. CDR3 in DNA: TGTGCCAGCAGCTCCCCGACAGGCATCTATGGCTACACCTTC.

This clone has just one count. This chain joins TRBV6-5 and TRBJ2-7; weak D call: TRBD1 (6 bases). This CDR3 has 11 amino acids. The V and J ends lost 5 bases and 7 bases respectively, with 9 bases between them. Germline CDR1 MNHEY, CDR2 SVGAGI. The CDR3 DNA reads as TGTGCCAGCAGTCAGGGGCCAGAGCAGTACTTC. This sequence encodes CASSQGPEQYF.

CDR3 loop: CATDRDRGPSNTEAFF. CDR3 coding DNA: TGTGCCACCGACCGGGACAGGGGGCCCTCGAACACTGAAGCTTTCTTT. This sequence joins TRBV10-3 and TRBJ1-1, with TRBD1 matching 12 bases. Trimming at V came to 10 bases and at J to 1 base, leaving 10 bases not matched to a gene. Germline loops: CDR1 ENHRY, CDR2 SYGVKD. This CDR3 is 16 amino acids long.

The V and J genes are TRBV11-2 and TRBJ2-1, with D hard to call. The CDR3 contains 15 residues. V lost 5 bases, J lost 7 bases, and 18 bases lay in between. CDR1 is SGHAT, CDR2 FQNNGV, per germline. CDR3 sequence: CASSQSRVLRNEQFF. The CDR3 region has the DNA TGTGCCAGCAGCCAAAGCCGGGTCCTTCGTAATGAGCAGTTCTTC. Full variable domain (rest looked up from reference TRBV11-2 and TRBJ2-1): EAGVAQSPRYKIIEKRQSVAFWCNPISGHATLYWYQQILGQGPKLLIQFQNNGVVDDSQLPKDRFSAERLKGVDSTLKIQPAKLEDSAVYLCASSQSRVLRNEQFFGPGTRLTVL.